The sequence of this T cell receptor beta chain was determined in a study of control samples from healthy donors and cancer patients. Germline CDR1 SEHNR, CDR2 FQNEAQ (reference sequence). The CDR3 is made up of 17 amino acids. Trimming removed 2 bases from V and 5 bases from J; junction bases left unmatched: 15. Profiling relied on immunoSEQ multiplex PCR, and the TCRdb table lists in-frame clones only, not all of them. The table lists about 150,000 clones, approximately 91% of them singletons. V gene TRBV7-9 combines with J gene TRBJ2-7; 7 bases are shared with TRBD2. The specimen sequenced was blood. This TCR derives from a man aged 25 to 45 in good health. DNA for the CDR3: TGTGCCAGCAGCTTAAGGGGTTTGGGCGGGGGTGTCCACGAGCAGTACTTC. This translates into CASSLRGLGGGVHEQYF.